This T cell receptor (beta chain) stems from a study of OX40 agonist ivuxolimab in advanced cancers. General study findings and limits: Low clonal expansion, among the lowest seen, marked partial responders at 0.1-3.0 mg/kg.

Per the germline V gene, CDR1 is WNHNN and CDR2 is SYGVQD (reference sequence). Trimming removed 6 bases at V and 0 bases at J, with 15 bases between. The CDR3 runs to 16 residues. With regard to this clone: As yet, its antigen is unknown.

Sequencing was performed with immunoSEQ multiplex PCR; in TCRdb, only in-frame clones are kept and a portion is missing. The sample includes around 30,000 clones, approximately 91% of them seen just once. The rearrangement links TRBV10-1 to TRBJ2-1, with D maybe TRBD2 (7 bases). The TCR sequence derives from an adult with an advanced solid tumor such as melanoma, head and neck, liver or kidney cancer. Sequencing used CD4+ or CD8+ T cells sorted from blood, obtained in a trial of the OX40 agonist ivuxolimab. The CDR3 coding sequence is TGCGCCAGCAGCCCCGGGGGGCCAAGCTCCTACAATGAGCAGTTCTTC. It translates to CASSPGGPSSYNEQFF.